This T cell receptor (beta chain) derives from a study of T cells after posttransplantation cyclophosphamide. Study-level results: TRB clonality was highly associated with recipient CMV seropositivity and reactivation. Blood and skin or GI T cell repertoires showed limited TRB overlap.

A marrow graft followed busulfan-fludarabine conditioning, with cyclophosphamide on days +3 and +4. The germline V gene has CDR1 SEHNR and CDR2 FQNEAQ (reference sequence). V lost 4 bases, J lost 5 bases, and 11 bases stayed unmatched. This CDR3 is 16 amino acids long. As regards this clone: Its antigen is unknown.

TCRdb's table, derived via immunoSEQ multiplex PCR, lists solely in-frame clones and lacks some. This table holds thousands of clones, about three quarters found once. V is TRBV7-9 and J is TRBJ2-1; TRBD1 matches 7 bases. The specimen was PBMCs, collected roughly 30 days after a stem cell transplant with posttransplant cyclophosphamide. This TCR derives from a male patient aged 50 to 59 who received an allogeneic stem cell transplant from an unrelated donor, was CMV-positive, and had acute GVHD only. Some T cells may have originated in the graft donor. The CDR3 loop reads CASSSGIDRANNEQFF. The CDR3 nucleotides are TGTGCCAGCAGCTCCGGAATCGACAGGGCAAACAATGAGCAGTTCTTC.